The 22 T cell receptor beta chains below all came from one sample that was sequenced in a study of OX40 agonist ivuxolimab in advanced cancers. Assay: immunoSEQ multiplex PCR; the TCRdb copy retains only in-frame clones and omits some. The sample contains 50,000 or so clones, about 82% of which appear only once. The starting material was CD4+ or CD8+ T cells sorted from blood, obtained in a trial of the OX40 agonist ivuxolimab. The receptors here all came from an adult with an advanced solid tumor such as melanoma, head and neck, liver or kidney cancer.

CDR3 in amino acids: CASSLRTARTF. The CDR3 DNA reads as TGTGCCAGCAGTCTCCGGACCGCCCGCACCTTC. The chain joins TRBV28 to TRBJ1-2; D ambiguous. CDR3 length: 11 amino acids. Per germline, CDR1 MDHEN and CDR2 SYDVKM. V lost 5 bases and J 13 bases, leaving 14 bases between the germline ends.

Only a few counts were recorded for this clone. The V gene is TRBV5-6, the J gene TRBJ1-1, with TRBD1 as a possible D gene (5 bases). The CDR3 is made up of 14 amino acids. Per the germline V gene, CDR1 is SGHDT and CDR2 is YYEEEE. The V and J ends lost 4 bases and 5 bases respectively, with 15 bases between them. The CDR3 region is CASSAAGPGTEAFF. CDR3 in DNA: TGTGCCAGCAGCGCCGCGGGGCCGGGGACTGAAGCTTTCTTT.

The V gene is TRBV5-1, the J gene TRBJ2-1, with D possibly being TRBD1 or TRBD2 (5 bases each). Between the trimmed V and J ends, which lost 0 bases and 5 bases, there was a span of 9 bases. Germline values: CDR1 SGHRS, CDR2 YFSETQ. This CDR3 spans 14 amino acids. The CDR3 here is CASSLGRGHNEQFF. The CDR3 bases are TGCGCCAGCAGCTTGGGACGGGGACACAATGAGCAGTTCTTC.

The chain joins TRBV10-3 to TRBJ2-3; the D is unclear. This CDR3 contains 11 residues. V lost 8 bases and J lost 5, with 8 bases in between. The germline V gene encodes CDR1 ENHRY and CDR2 SYGVKD. CDR3 sequence: CAIQQEDTQYF. The CDR3 DNA is TGTGCCATCCAGCAGGAAGATACGCAGTATTTT.

The chain has TRBV5-1 and TRBJ1-2, with unresolved D. This CDR3 region has 13 residues. Germline V gene sequence: CDR1 SGHRS, CDR2 YFSETQ. Trimming removed 3 bases from V and 8 bases from J, with 14 bases in between. The CDR3 DNA follows: TGCGCCAGCAGCTCGGAAGGCGGGGTCGGCTACACCTTC. Amino acids: CASSSEGGVGYTF.

The V gene is TRBV2, the J gene TRBJ2-7, with D possibly being TRBD1 or TRBD2 (5 bases each). Germline V gene sequence: CDR1 SNHLY, CDR2 FYNNEI. Trimming stripped 8 bases from V and 11 bases from J, with 19 bases between. The CDR3 runs 12 residues. The CDR3 loop is CASASGTFAEYF. The CDR3 DNA sequence: TGTGCCAGCGCCTCCGGGACGTTTGCCGAGTACTTC.

The CDR3 loop is CASSRGAADTQYF. DNA of the CDR3: TGTGCCAGCTCACGAGGGGCGGCAGATACGCAGTATTTT. The gene calls are TRBV18 and TRBJ2-3; D tentatively fits TRBD1 or TRBD2 (5 bases each). The V end was cut by 4 bases, the J end by 4 bases, with 9 bases between. The CDR3 sequence is 13 residues long. Germline lookup yields CDR1 KGHSH and CDR2 LQKENI.

The chain links TRBV11-2 to TRBJ2-5, with D perhaps TRBD1 (5 bases). Germline V lookup: CDR1 SGHAT, CDR2 FQNNGV. The CDR3 is 16 amino acids. The ends were cut back, 4 bases at V and 4 bases at J, with 19 bases in the middle. In nucleotides, the CDR3 is TGTGCCAGCAGCTCAAACCCCCAGGGAAGAGGAGAGACCCAGTACTTC. Its translation: CASSSNPQGRGETQYF.

The genes are TRBV6-5 and TRBJ1-5, with 8 bases fitting TRBD1. The CDR3 contains 13 residues. With V trimmed by 6 bases and J by 5 bases, 3 bases remained unmatched. Germline V lookup: CDR1 MNHEY, CDR2 SVGAGI. CDR3 in DNA: TGTGCCAGCAGCCCCAGGGGGCATCAGCCCCAGCATTTT. As protein: CASSPRGHQPQHF.

This CDR3 is CASSPGTGDGYTF. The DNA for the CDR3 is TGCGCCAGCAGCCCCGGGACAGGGGATGGCTACACCTTC. The chain couples TRBV5-1 to TRBJ1-2; the match to TRBD1 covers 10 bases. The length of the CDR3 is 13 residues. Germline V CDR1 and CDR2: SGHRS, YFSETQ. V lost 4 bases, J lost 6 bases, and 3 bases stayed unmatched.

This clone appeared a single time. J is TRBJ2-3 and V is TRBV30; no definite D call. The CDR3 contains 14 residues. V lost 2 bases and J 1 base, leaving 10 bases between the germline ends. Germline V gene lookup returns CDR1 GTSNPN and CDR2 SVGIG (reference sequence). The CDR3 region has the DNA TGTGCCTGGAGTCCGCGGAGCGGCACAGATACGCAGTATTTT. Protein product: CAWSPRSGTDTQYF. Using reference TRBV30 and TRBJ2-3 for the parts outside the CDR3, the full variable domain is SQTIHQWPATLVQPVGSPLSLECTVEGTSNPNLYWYRQAAGRGLQLLFYSVGIGQISSEVPQNLSASRPQDRQFILSSKKLLLSDSGFYLCAWSPRSGTDTQYFGPGTRLTVL.

This rearrangement joins TRBV30 to TRBJ2-2, with a weak D call TRBD2 (7 bases). V lost 5 bases, J lost 3 bases, and 13 bases lay in between. This CDR3 region has 14 residues. The germline gives CDR1 GTSNPN, CDR2 SVGIG (reference sequence). The DNA for the CDR3 is TGTGCCTGGCTATGGGGGGGCTACACCGGGGAGCTGTTTTTT. Its protein product is CAWLWGGYTGELFF.

The V and J genes are TRBV5-1 and TRBJ1-2; 11 bases map to TRBD1. The CDR3 runs 15 residues. The J segment lost 3 bases and the V segment lost 4 bases, leaving 5 bases of the junction unmatched. The V gene's germline CDR1 is SGHRS and CDR2 YFSETQ. CDR3 nucleotides: TGCGCCAGCAGCCGTAGGGACAGGGGGGACTATGGCTACACCTTC. Amino acid sequence: CASSRRDRGDYGYTF.

This clone was seen more than once but under ten times. The V and J genes are TRBV6-5 and TRBJ2-3; the D is unclear. CDR1 and CDR2 from the germline V gene are MNHEY and SVGAGI. The CDR3 runs to 12 residues. V was pared by 2 bases and J by 10 bases, with 10 bases between. CDR3 in amino acids: CASSYGVGSQYF. CDR3 bases: TGTGCCAGCAGTTACGGGGTCGGGTCGCAGTATTTT.

V is TRBV18 and J is TRBJ2-5; TRBD1 aligns across 10 bases. This CDR3 contains 15 residues. The J segment lost 5 bases and the V segment lost 4 bases, leaving 7 bases of the junction unmatched. Germline V CDR1 and CDR2: KGHSH, LQKENI. The DNA for the CDR3 is TGTGCCAGCTCACTTGGGACAGGGGTCTATGAGACCCAGTACTTC. Encoded protein: CASSLGTGVYETQYF.

V is TRBV28 and J is TRBJ1-2; D ambiguous. This CDR3 comprises 13 residues. Germline-derived CDR1 and CDR2 are MDHEN and SYDVKM. CDR3: CVCRADSFYGYTF. DNA of the CDR3: TGTGTTTGCCGGGCCGACTCGTTTTATGGCTACACCTTC.

This clone is a singleton in its sample. This chain joins TRBV18 and TRBJ1-1; D gene unclear. Deletions cut 10 bases from V and 1 base from J, with 13 bases between. The CDR3 runs to 13 residues. Germline CDR1 is KGHSH and CDR2 is LQKENI. The CDR3 bases are TGTGCCACCTCCCCCATCGAGAACACTGAAGCTTTCTTT. It yields the protein CATSPIENTEAFF.

The gene calls are TRBV6-5 and TRBJ2-2; D is perhaps TRBD1 (5 bases). Germline lookup yields CDR1 MNHEY and CDR2 SVGAGI. The V and J ends lost 5 bases and 1 base respectively, with 11 bases between them. The CDR3 spans 15 residues. The CDR3 nucleotides are TGTGCCAGCAGTCCCGACAGACTGAACACCGGGGAGCTGTTTTTT. It yields the protein CASSPDRLNTGELFF.

This clone appeared once. The chain joins TRBV6-5 to TRBJ1-1; TRBD1 might be the D (5 bases). The germline CDR1 and CDR2 sequences are MNHEY and SVGAGI. The CDR3 extends over 15 amino acids. V was cut by 6 bases and J by 3 bases, with 17 bases left in between. CDR3 bases: TGTGCCAGCAGCTCACCGGGGGAAGAGGACACTGAAGCTTTCTTT. Its protein product is CASSSPGEEDTEAFF.

Written as DNA, the CDR3 is TGTGCCAGCAGCTATCTAGCGGGGGGTCTCGAGACCCAGTACTTC. Its protein product is CASSYLAGGLETQYF. The rearrangement uses TRBV27 and TRBJ2-5, with TRBD2 identical over 11 bases. CDR1 MNHEY and CDR2 SMNVEV come from the germline V gene (reference sequence). This CDR3 spans 15 amino acids. V dropped 6 bases and J dropped 5; count of bases not matched to a gene: 8.

The chain combines TRBV10-3 with TRBJ2-5; TRBD1 matches at 9 bases. CDR1 and CDR2 (germline): ENHRY, SYGVKD. The CDR3 spans 14 residues. V lost 6 bases, J lost 2 bases, and 4 bases stayed unmatched. The CDR3 nucleotides are TGTGCCATCAGACAGGGGGCCGGGCAAGAGACCCAGTACTTC. It translates to CAIRQGAGQETQYF.

J is TRBJ2-6 and V is TRBV30; possibly TRBD2 for D (5 bases). There are 15 residues in the CDR3. Germline CDR1 is GTSNPN and CDR2 is SVGIG (reference sequence). Trimming stripped 2 bases from V and 0 bases from J, with 8 bases between. The DNA for the CDR3 is TGTGCCTGGAGTAACGGGGTCTCTGGGGCCAACGTCCTGACTTTC. Its translation is CAWSNGVSGANVLTF.